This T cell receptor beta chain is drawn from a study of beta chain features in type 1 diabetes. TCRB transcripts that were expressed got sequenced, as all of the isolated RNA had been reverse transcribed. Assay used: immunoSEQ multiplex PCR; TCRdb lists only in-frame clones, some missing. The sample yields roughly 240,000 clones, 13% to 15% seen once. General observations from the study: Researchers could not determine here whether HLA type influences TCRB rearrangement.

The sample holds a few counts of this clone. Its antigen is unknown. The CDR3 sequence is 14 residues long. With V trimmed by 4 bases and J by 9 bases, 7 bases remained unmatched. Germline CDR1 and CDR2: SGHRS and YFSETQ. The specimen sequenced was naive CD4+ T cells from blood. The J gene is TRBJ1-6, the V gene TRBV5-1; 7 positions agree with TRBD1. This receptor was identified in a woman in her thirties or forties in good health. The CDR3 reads CASSTGDVGSPLHF. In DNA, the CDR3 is TGCGCCAGCAGCACAGGGGATGTAGGTTCACCCCTCCACTTT.